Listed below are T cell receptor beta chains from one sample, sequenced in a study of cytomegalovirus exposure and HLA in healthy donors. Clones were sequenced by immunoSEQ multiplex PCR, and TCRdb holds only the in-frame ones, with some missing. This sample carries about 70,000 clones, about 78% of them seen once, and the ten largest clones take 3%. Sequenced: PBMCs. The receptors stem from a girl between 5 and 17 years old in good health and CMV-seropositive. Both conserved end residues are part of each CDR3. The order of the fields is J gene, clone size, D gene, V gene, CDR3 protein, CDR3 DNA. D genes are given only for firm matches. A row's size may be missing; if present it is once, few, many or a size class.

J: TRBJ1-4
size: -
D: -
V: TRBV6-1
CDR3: CASSDAGTTNEKLFF
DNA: TGTGCCAGCAGTGATGCGGGCACTACTAATGAAAAACTGTTTTTT

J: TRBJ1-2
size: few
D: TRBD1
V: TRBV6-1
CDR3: CASSSGGLFYGYTF
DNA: TGTGCCAGCAGTTCAGGGGGCCTCTTCTATGGCTACACCTTC

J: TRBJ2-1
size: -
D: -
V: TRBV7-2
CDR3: CASSTRESARFF
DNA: TGTGCCAGCAGCACTCGGGAGTCAGCAAGGTTCTTC

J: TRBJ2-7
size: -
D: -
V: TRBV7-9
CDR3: CASSPYHGAYEQYF
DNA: TGTGCCAGCAGCCCCTACCATGGGGCTTACGAGCAGTACTTC

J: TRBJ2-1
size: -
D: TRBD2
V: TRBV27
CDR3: CASSPGREGHEQFF
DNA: TGTGCCAGCAGTCCGGGGCGGGAGGGCCATGAGCAGTTCTTC

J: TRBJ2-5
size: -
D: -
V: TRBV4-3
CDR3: CASSLLPGGGQYF
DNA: TGCGCCAGCAGCCTTCTGCCCGGGGGAGGCCAGTACTTC

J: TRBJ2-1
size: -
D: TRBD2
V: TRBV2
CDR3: CGSGEALGEQFF
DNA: TGTGGAAGCGGGGAGGCTCTGGGGGAGCAGTTCTTC

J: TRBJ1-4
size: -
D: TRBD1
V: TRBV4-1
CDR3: CASSQGVTVTGGNEKLFF
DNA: TGCGCCAGCAGCCAAGGAGTAACAGTGACAGGGGGAAATGAAAAACTGTTTTTT

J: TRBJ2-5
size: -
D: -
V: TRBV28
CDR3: CASALAGAQETQYF
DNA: TGTGCCAGCGCTCTGGCAGGGGCCCAAGAGACCCAGTACTTC

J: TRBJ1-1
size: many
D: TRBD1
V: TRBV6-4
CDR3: CASSGDRATEAFF
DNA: TGTGCCAGCAGTGGAGACAGGGCCACTGAAGCTTTCTTT

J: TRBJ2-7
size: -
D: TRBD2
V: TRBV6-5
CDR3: CASNPPGGSLEQYF
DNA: TGTGCCAGCAACCCCCCGGGGGGGTCCTTGGAGCAGTACTTC

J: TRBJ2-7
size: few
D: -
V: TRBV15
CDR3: CATSRERGRSYEQYF
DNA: TGTGCCACCAGCAGAGAACGGGGTCGTTCGTACGAGCAGTACTTC

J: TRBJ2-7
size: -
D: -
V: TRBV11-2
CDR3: CASSEGPRQNYEQYF
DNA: TGTGCCAGCAGCGAAGGGCCTAGACAGAACTACGAGCAGTACTTC

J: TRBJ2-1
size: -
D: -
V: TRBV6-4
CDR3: CASSDSAGSYNEQFF
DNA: TGTGCCAGCAGTGACTCAGCGGGCTCCTACAATGAGCAGTTCTTC

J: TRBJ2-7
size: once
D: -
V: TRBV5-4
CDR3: CASSLASPLSYEQYF
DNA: TGTGCCAGCAGCTTGGCTAGCCCTTTATCCTACGAGCAGTACTTC

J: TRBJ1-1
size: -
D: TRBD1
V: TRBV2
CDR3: CASAKGQQNTEAFF
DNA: TGTGCCAGCGCTAAGGGACAGCAGAACACTGAAGCTTTCTTT

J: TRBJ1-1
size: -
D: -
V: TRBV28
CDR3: CASSPLYRALAEAFF
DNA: TGTGCCAGCAGCCCACTTTACAGGGCGCTCGCTGAAGCTTTCTTT

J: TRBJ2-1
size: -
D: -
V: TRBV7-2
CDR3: CASSLARGNEQFF
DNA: TGTGCCAGCAGCTTAGCCAGGGGAAATGAGCAGTTCTTC

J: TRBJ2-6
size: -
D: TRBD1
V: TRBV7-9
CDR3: CASSPTGGAANVLTF
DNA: TGTGCCAGCAGCCCAACAGGGGGTGCGGCCAACGTCCTGACTTTC

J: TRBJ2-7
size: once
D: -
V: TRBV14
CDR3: CASSGRRGEQYF
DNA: TGTGCCAGCAGCGGACGGAGGGGCGAGCAGTACTTC

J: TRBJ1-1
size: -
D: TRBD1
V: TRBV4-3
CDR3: CASSQETGGKAFF
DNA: TGCGCCAGCAGCCAGGAAACAGGGGGCAAAGCTTTCTTT

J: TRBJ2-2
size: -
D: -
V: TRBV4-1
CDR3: CASSQPGGFTGELFF
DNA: TGCGCCAGCAGCCAGCCGGGGGGCTTCACCGGGGAGCTGTTTTTT

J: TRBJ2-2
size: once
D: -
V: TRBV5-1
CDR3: CASSLRGNTGELFF
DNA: TGCGCCAGCAGCTTGCGGGGGAACACCGGGGAGCTGTTTTTT

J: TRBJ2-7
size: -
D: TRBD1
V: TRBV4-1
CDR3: CASSQVGGTGGEYF
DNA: TGCGCCAGCAGCCAAGTTGGGGGAACAGGGGGCGAGTACTTC

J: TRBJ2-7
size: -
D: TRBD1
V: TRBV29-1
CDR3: CSVGQGRYEQYF
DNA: TGCAGCGTTGGACAGGGCCGGTACGAGCAGTACTTC

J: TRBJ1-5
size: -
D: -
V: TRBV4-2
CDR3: CASSQGPTVNQPQHF
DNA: TGTGCCAGCAGCCAAGGCCCAACAGTCAATCAGCCCCAGCATTTT

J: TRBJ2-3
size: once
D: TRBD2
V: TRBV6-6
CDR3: CASRPSGPGVDTQYF
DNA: TGTGCCAGCAGACCTAGCGGCCCAGGAGTAGATACGCAGTATTTT

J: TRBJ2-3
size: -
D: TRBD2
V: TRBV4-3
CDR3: CASSQGGRDTDTQYF
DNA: TGCGCCAGCAGCCAGGGGGGGAGGGACACAGATACGCAGTATTTT

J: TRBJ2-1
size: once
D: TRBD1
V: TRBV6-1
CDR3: CASSAPGQGANEQFF
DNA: TGTGCCAGCAGTGCTCCGGGACAGGGGGCCAATGAGCAGTTCTTC

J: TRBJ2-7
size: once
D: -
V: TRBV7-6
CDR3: CASSLSPSSYEQYF
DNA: TGTGCCAGCAGCTTATCCCCGAGCTCCTACGAGCAGTACTTC

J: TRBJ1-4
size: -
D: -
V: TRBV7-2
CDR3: CASSREYEKLFF
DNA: TGTGCCAGCAGCCGAGAGTATGAAAAACTGTTTTTT

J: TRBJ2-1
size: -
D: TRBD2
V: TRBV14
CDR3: CASSGLAGGAYNEQFF
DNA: TGTGCCAGCAGCGGACTAGCGGGGGGTGCCTACAATGAGCAGTTCTTC

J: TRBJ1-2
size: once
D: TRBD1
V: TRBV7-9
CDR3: CASTETGGDYGYTF
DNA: TGTGCCAGCACCGAGACAGGGGGCGACTATGGCTACACCTTC

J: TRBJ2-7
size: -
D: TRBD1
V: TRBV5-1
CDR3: CASSLDRRGTAYEQYF
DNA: TGCGCCAGCAGCTTGGACCGCCGAGGGACAGCATACGAGCAGTACTTC

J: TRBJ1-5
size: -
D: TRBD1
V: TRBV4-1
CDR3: CASSQERGLQPQHF
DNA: TGCGCCAGCAGCCAAGAAAGGGGGCTGCAGCCCCAGCATTTT

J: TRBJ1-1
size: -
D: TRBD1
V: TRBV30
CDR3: CARQGEVNTEAFF
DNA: TGTGCCAGACAGGGGGAAGTGAACACTGAAGCTTTCTTT

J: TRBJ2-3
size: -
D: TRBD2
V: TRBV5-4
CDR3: CASSLPLAGGRVGVADTQYF
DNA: TGTGCCAGCAGCTTGCCCCTAGCGGGGGGTCGGGTAGGCGTGGCAGATACGCAGTATTTT

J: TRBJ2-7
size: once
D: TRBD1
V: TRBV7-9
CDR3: CASSLRDRSYEQYF
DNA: TGTGCCAGCAGCTTAAGGGACAGAAGTTACGAGCAGTACTTC

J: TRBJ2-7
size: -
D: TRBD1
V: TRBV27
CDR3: CASSLMGTGNEQYF
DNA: TGTGCCAGCAGTTTGATGGGGACAGGGAACGAGCAGTACTTC

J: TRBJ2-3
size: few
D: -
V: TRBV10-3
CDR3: CAISPPGTSTDTQYF
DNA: TGTGCCATCAGCCCTCCCGGGACTAGCACAGATACGCAGTATTTT

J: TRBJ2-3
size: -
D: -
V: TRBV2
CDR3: CAGGTADTQYF
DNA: TGTGCCGGGGGGACTGCAGATACGCAGTATTTT

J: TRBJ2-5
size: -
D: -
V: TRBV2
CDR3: CASSAWLIPETQYF
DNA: TGTGCCAGCAGTGCATGGCTGATACCCGAGACCCAGTACTTC

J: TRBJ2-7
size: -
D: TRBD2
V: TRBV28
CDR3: CASSFGTSGTYEQYF
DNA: TGTGCCAGCAGTTTTGGGACTAGCGGGACATACGAGCAGTACTTC

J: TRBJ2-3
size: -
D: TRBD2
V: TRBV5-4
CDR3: CASSDPSGTSGGVTDTQYF
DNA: TGTGCCAGCAGCGACCCCTCCGGGACTAGCGGGGGAGTCACAGATACGCAGTATTTT

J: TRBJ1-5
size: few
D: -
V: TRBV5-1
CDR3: CASSLEGVYNQPQHF
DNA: TGCGCCAGCAGCTTGGAGGGGGTGTACAATCAGCCCCAGCATTTT

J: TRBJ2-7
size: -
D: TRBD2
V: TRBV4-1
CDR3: CASSPQLAGQVFDEQYF
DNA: TGCGCCAGCAGCCCCCAACTAGCGGGGCAGGTATTTGACGAGCAGTACTTC

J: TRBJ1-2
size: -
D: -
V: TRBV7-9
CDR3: CASSLGGGGSNYGYTF
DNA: TGTGCCAGCAGCTTAGGTGGTGGGGGGTCCAACTATGGCTACACCTTC

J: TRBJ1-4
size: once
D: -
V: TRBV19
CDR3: CASSDMSNEKLFF
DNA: TGTGCCAGTAGTGACATGTCGAATGAAAAACTGTTTTTT

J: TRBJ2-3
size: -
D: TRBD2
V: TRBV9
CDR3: CASSAGSSGRSDTQYF
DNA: TGTGCCAGCAGCGCTGGATCTAGCGGGAGATCAGATACGCAGTATTTT

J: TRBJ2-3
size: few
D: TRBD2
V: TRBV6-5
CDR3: CASSTGAGATDTQYF
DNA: TGTGCCAGCAGCACCGGAGCGGGAGCCACAGATACGCAGTATTTT

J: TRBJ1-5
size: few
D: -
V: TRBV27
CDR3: CASRLDAWEQPQHF
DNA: TGTGCCAGCAGGTTGGATGCGTGGGAGCAGCCCCAGCATTTT

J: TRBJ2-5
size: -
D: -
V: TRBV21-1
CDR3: CARDREMEYF
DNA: TGTGCCAGGGATCGGGAGATGGAGTACTTC

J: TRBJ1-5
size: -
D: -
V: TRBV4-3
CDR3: CASSQDGGGNQPQHF
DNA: TGCGCCAGCAGCCAAGATGGGGGGGGGAATCAGCCCCAGCATTTT

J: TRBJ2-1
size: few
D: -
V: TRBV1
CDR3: CTSSQRITQDLGAGGRNEQFF
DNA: TGCACCAGCAGCCAAAGAATTACCCAGGACCTCGGGGCGGGAGGGCGTAATGAGCAGTTCTTC

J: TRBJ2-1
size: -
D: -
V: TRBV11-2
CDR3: CASSLIRGARGHEQFF
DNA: TGTGCCAGCAGCTTAATCCGCGGGGCCAGAGGTCATGAGCAGTTCTTC

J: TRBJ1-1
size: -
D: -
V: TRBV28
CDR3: CASSLWGLGGDTEAFF
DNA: TGTGCCAGCAGTTTATGGGGGCTGGGGGGGGACACTGAAGCTTTCTTT

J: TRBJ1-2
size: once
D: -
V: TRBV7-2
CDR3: CASSSPQGGYYGYTF
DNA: TGTGCCAGCAGCTCCCCCCAGGGCGGCTACTATGGCTACACCTTC

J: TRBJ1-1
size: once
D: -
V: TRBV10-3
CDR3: CAISAKAGTEAFF
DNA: TGTGCCATCAGTGCTAAGGCGGGGACTGAAGCTTTCTTT

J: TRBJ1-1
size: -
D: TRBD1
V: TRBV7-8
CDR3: CASSTDRDTEAFF
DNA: TGTGCCAGCAGCACCGACAGGGACACTGAAGCTTTCTTT